Listed below are T cell receptor beta chains from one sample, sequenced in a study of T cells after yellow fever vaccination. TCRdb reanalysed the 5' RACE reads using MiXCR and keeps one entry per CDR3 protein. The data contain approximately 69,000 distinct CDR3 sequences, 5% to 6.5% of them singletons. The sample consisted of CD4+ T cells sorted from PBMCs, taken around 16 days after the first yellow fever vaccination. The receptors stem from a man aged 18-30 years who received the YFV17D yellow fever vaccine. The CDR3 runs from the conserved cysteine through the conserved F or W. Fields, in order: V gene, D gene, J gene, clone size, CDR3 protein, CDR3 DNA. A D gene is named only where the DNA matches it firmly. Clone size is stated in some rows and not others, as once, few, many or a class when expanded.

V: TRBV7-3
D: TRBD2
J: TRBJ2-5
size: many
CDR3: CASSYPGLATSLQTQYF
DNA: TGTGCCAGCAGCTATCCGGGACTAGCGACTTCCTTGCAGACCCAGTACTTC

V: TRBV4-2
D: TRBD2
J: TRBJ2-2
size: many
CDR3: CASSNSGENTGELFF
DNA: TGTGCCAGCAGCAATAGCGGGGAAAACACCGGGGAGCTGTTTTTT

V: TRBV12-3/TRBV12-4
D: TRBD2
J: TRBJ2-7
size: many
CDR3: CASSLTGDSGDEQYF
DNA: TGTGCCAGCAGTTTAACAGGTGATAGCGGGGACGAGCAGTACTTC

V: TRBV5-4
D: .
J: TRBJ2-3
size: many
CDR3: CASSPGFSTDTQYF
DNA: TGTGCCAGCAGTCCGGGGTTTAGCACAGATACGCAGTATTTT

V: TRBV4-1
D: .
J: TRBJ1-6
size: many
CDR3: CASSQDGNSPLHF
DNA: TGCGCCAGCAGCCAAGATGGTAATTCACCCCTCCACTTT

V: TRBV18
D: .
J: TRBJ1-5
size: many
CDR3: CASSQGDSNQPQHF
DNA: TGTGCCAGCTCACAGGGGGATAGCAATCAGCCCCAGCATTTT

V: TRBV14
D: .
J: TRBJ2-3
size: many
CDR3: CASSQDVFRHTDTQYF
DNA: TGTGCCAGCAGCCAAGATGTCTTCAGGCACACAGATACGCAGTATTTT

V: TRBV5-1
D: TRBD1
J: TRBJ1-2
size: many
CDR3: CASSLTATGLGGYTF
DNA: TGCGCCAGCAGCTTAACGGCGACAGGGTTAGGCGGCTACACCTTC

V: TRBV12-3/TRBV12-4
D: .
J: TRBJ2-6
size: many
CDR3: CASSWGSSGANVLTF
DNA: TGTGCCAGCAGTTGGGGTAGCTCTGGGGCCAACGTCCTGACTTTC

V: TRBV7-2
D: TRBD2
J: TRBJ2-5
size: many
CDR3: CASSSGLALETQYF
DNA: TGTGCCAGCAGCTCGGGACTAGCGTTAGAGACCCAGTACTTC

V: TRBV12-3/TRBV12-4
D: TRBD1
J: TRBJ2-2
size: many
CDR3: CASRRGGPGELFF
DNA: TGTGCCAGCAGGCGAGGGGGCCCCGGGGAGCTGTTTTTT

V: TRBV7-2
D: .
J: TRBJ1-2
size: many
CDR3: CASSSPRVNYGYTF
DNA: TGTGCCAGCAGCTCGCCTCGGGTCAACTATGGCTACACCTTC

V: TRBV11-2
D: .
J: TRBJ2-1
size: many
CDR3: CASSSVGDDYNEQFF
DNA: TGTGCCAGCAGCTCCGTGGGGGACGACTACAATGAGCAGTTCTTC

V: TRBV28
D: TRBD1
J: TRBJ1-1
size: many
CDR3: CASTLGWDRDTEAFF
DNA: TGTGCCAGCACTCTCGGTTGGGACAGGGACACTGAAGCTTTCTTT

V: TRBV28
D: .
J: TRBJ1-5
size: few
CDR3: CASSSEAGGQPQHF
DNA: TGTGCCAGCAGTTCCGAGGCGGGGGGTCAGCCCCAGCATTTT

V: TRBV5-1
D: TRBD1
J: TRBJ1-1
size: many
CDR3: CASSPGQGENTEAFF
DNA: TGCGCCAGCAGCCCTGGACAGGGCGAGAACACTGAAGCTTTCTTT

V: TRBV9
D: .
J: TRBJ2-3
size: many
CDR3: CASSVGPQGGDTQYF
DNA: TGTGCCAGCAGCGTCGGGCCCCAAGGCGGAGATACGCAGTATTTT

V: TRBV6-2/TRBV6-3
D: .
J: TRBJ1-2
size: many
CDR3: CASEGYGYTF
DNA: TGTGCCAGCGAGGGATATGGCTACACCTTC

V: TRBV7-2
D: .
J: TRBJ2-5
size: many
CDR3: CASSSWETQYF
DNA: TGTGCCAGCAGCTCCTGGGAGACCCAGTACTTC

V: TRBV4-3
D: TRBD2
J: TRBJ2-3
size: many
CDR3: CASSQVAGGREAQYF
DNA: TGCGCCAGCAGCCAGGTAGCGGGGGGGCGAGAAGCGCAGTATTTT

V: TRBV19
D: .
J: TRBJ2-1
size: .
CDR3: CASSPLTSIYNEQFF
DNA: TGTGCCAGTAGTCCTTTGACAAGTATATACAATGAGCAGTTCTTC

V: TRBV12-3/TRBV12-4
D: TRBD1
J: TRBJ2-3
size: many
CDR3: CASTSTGSTDTQYF
DNA: TGTGCCAGCACCTCGACAGGGAGCACAGATACGCAGTATTTT

V: TRBV7-2
D: TRBD1
J: TRBJ2-7
size: many
CDR3: CASSETGANSYEQYF
DNA: TGTGCCAGCAGCGAGACAGGGGCAAACTCCTACGAGCAGTACTTC

V: TRBV5-1
D: .
J: TRBJ1-1
size: many
CDR3: CASSPDDTYTEAFF
DNA: TGCGCCAGCAGCCCAGACGACACGTACACTGAAGCTTTCTTT

V: TRBV7-9
D: .
J: TRBJ2-2
size: many
CDR3: CASSSQGGPGELFF
DNA: TGTGCCAGCAGCTCCCAGGGCGGACCCGGGGAGCTGTTTTTT

V: TRBV6-4
D: .
J: TRBJ1-3
size: many
CDR3: CASRNHSSGFLGNTIYF
DNA: TGTGCCAGCAGAAACCACTCCTCAGGGTTCTTGGGAAACACCATATATTTT

V: TRBV5-1
D: .
J: TRBJ2-5
size: medium-sized
CDR3: CASSLVQAGQETQYF
DNA: TGCGCCAGCAGCTTGGTTCAGGCAGGCCAAGAGACCCAGTACTTC

V: TRBV5-1
D: .
J: TRBJ2-5
size: many
CDR3: CASRIVSETQYF
DNA: TGCGCCAGCAGGATAGTTTCCGAGACCCAGTACTTC

V: TRBV7-6
D: TRBD1
J: TRBJ1-4
size: many
CDR3: CASSQGQGNEKLFF
DNA: TGTGCCAGCAGCCAGGGACAGGGGAATGAAAAACTGTTTTTT

V: TRBV5-5
D: .
J: TRBJ2-3
size: few
CDR3: CASVDVSSTDTQYF
DNA: TGTGCCAGCGTAGATGTATCTAGCACAGATACGCAGTATTTT

V: TRBV5-1
D: .
J: TRBJ1-1
size: many
CDR3: CASSFKASTEAFF
DNA: TGCGCCAGCAGCTTCAAAGCCAGCACTGAAGCTTTCTTT

V: TRBV12-3/TRBV12-4
D: TRBD1
J: TRBJ1-5
size: many
CDR3: CASRIGTASNQPQHF
DNA: TGTGCCAGCAGGATCGGGACAGCCAGCAATCAGCCCCAGCATTTT

V: TRBV20-1
D: .
J: TRBJ2-1
size: many
CDR3: CSVRGTGPSEQFF
DNA: TGCAGTGTTAGGGGGACCGGCCCCAGTGAGCAGTTCTTC

V: TRBV12-3/TRBV12-4
D: .
J: TRBJ2-1
size: many
CDR3: CASVRAMRNEQFF
DNA: TGTGCCAGCGTGAGGGCCATGCGAAATGAGCAGTTCTTC

V: TRBV12-3/TRBV12-4
D: .
J: TRBJ1-1
size: many
CDR3: CASSLGWQNTEAFF
DNA: TGTGCCAGCAGTTTAGGTTGGCAGAACACTGAAGCTTTCTTT

V: TRBV4-3
D: .
J: TRBJ1-4
size: many
CDR3: CASSQDAGRTNEKLFF
DNA: TGCGCCAGCAGCCAAGATGCCGGAAGAACTAATGAAAAACTGTTTTTT

V: TRBV7-9
D: .
J: TRBJ2-5
size: many
CDR3: CASSHSGNPQETQYF
DNA: TGTGCCAGCAGCCATTCAGGGAACCCTCAAGAGACCCAGTACTTC

V: TRBV7-2
D: TRBD2
J: TRBJ2-3
size: many
CDR3: CASSPRGRGFTTDTQYF
DNA: TGTGCCAGCAGCCCTCGTGGGCGGGGGTTCACCACAGATACGCAGTATTTT

V: TRBV4-1
D: .
J: TRBJ2-3
size: many
CDR3: CASSQVGSDTQYF
DNA: TGCGCCAGCAGCCAAGTCGGCTCAGATACGCAGTATTTT

V: TRBV7-3
D: .
J: TRBJ2-1
size: many
CDR3: CASSLQSREQFF
DNA: TGTGCCAGCAGCTTACAATCGCGTGAGCAGTTCTTC

V: TRBV5-6
D: .
J: TRBJ1-1
size: many
CDR3: CASSLERGTEAFF
DNA: TGTGCCAGCAGCTTGGAGAGGGGCACTGAAGCTTTCTTT

V: TRBV6-5
D: .
J: TRBJ1-1
size: many
CDR3: CASSYMGGTEAFF
DNA: TGTGCCAGCAGTTACATGGGGGGAACTGAAGCTTTCTTT

V: TRBV5-1
D: TRBD1
J: TRBJ2-1
size: .
CDR3: CASSDGQAYNEQFF
DNA: TGCGCCAGCAGCGACGGACAGGCTTACAATGAGCAGTTCTTC